These 10 T cell receptor beta chains came from one sample sequenced in a study of control samples from healthy donors and cancer patients. TCRdb's copy holds only in-frame clones and misses some; the assay was immunoSEQ multiplex PCR. Of about 160,000 clones in the sample, approximately 90% were seen once. Sequencing input: blood. These receptors came from a woman in her twenties or thirties in good health.

V is TRBV19 and J is TRBJ1-3; D is possibly TRBD1 (5 bases). V was cut by 5 bases and J by 6 bases, with 17 bases left in between. The CDR3 extends over 15 amino acids. Germline-derived CDR1 and CDR2 are LNHDA and SQIVND (reference sequence). The CDR3 is CASSDPGRVANTIYF. CDR3 nucleotide sequence: TGTGCCAGTAGTGATCCGGGACGGGTAGCAAACACCATATATTTT.

The V gene is TRBV5-1, the J gene TRBJ1-4; D is undetermined. The CDR3 contains 13 residues. Germline CDR1 is SGHRS and CDR2 is YFSETQ. Trimming pared 4 bases from V and 7 bases from J, leaving 11 bases between. DNA of the CDR3: TGCGCCAGCAGCCCAGGAAGTGGTGAAAAACTGTTTTTT. Translating it yields CASSPGSGEKLFF.

V and J are TRBV27 and TRBJ1-1; D gene ambiguous. The V end lost 2 bases, the J end lost 0 bases, and 7 bases lay between the germline ends. CDR1 and CDR2 (germline): MNHEY, SMNVEV (reference sequence). CDR3 size: 14 residues. CDR3 coding DNA: TGTGCCAGCAGTTTAACAGAGTTGAACACTGAAGCTTTCTTT. The encoded protein is CASSLTELNTEAFF.

The V and J genes are TRBV24-1 and TRBJ2-1; D assignment may be TRBD1 or TRBD2 (6 bases each). With 9 bases removed from V and 0 bases from J, the gap between germline ends came to 11 bases. The CDR3 totals 14 residues. Germline V gene data show CDR1 as KGHDR and CDR2 as SFDVKD. CDR3 coding DNA: TGTGCCACCGGCGGAGGGGGCTCCTACAATGAGCAGTTCTTC. Translating it yields CATGGGGSYNEQFF.

The chain couples TRBV10-3 to TRBJ2-3, with TRBD2 identical over 7 bases. This CDR3 contains 14 residues. V lost 2 bases, J lost 4 bases, and 3 bases stayed unmatched. Germline loops: CDR1 ENHRY, CDR2 SYGVKD. The chain's CDR3 is CAISENGGADTQYF. The CDR3 nucleotides read TGTGCCATCAGTGAGAATGGGGGGGCAGATACGCAGTATTTT.

This chain uses TRBV3-1 (or the pseudogene TRBV3-2) with TRBJ2-2, with TRBD2 matching 9 bases. Trimming took 3 bases from V and 6 from J; bases not matched to a gene: 5. CDR1 and CDR2 (germline): LGHDT, YNNKEL (reference sequence). The CDR3 consists of 15 residues. The CDR3 DNA reads as TGTGCCAGCAGCCATGCGGGAGGGCCGGCCGGGGAGCTGTTTTTT. The encoded protein is CASSHAGGPAGELFF.

This chain connects TRBV28 to TRBJ2-5; possible D gene TRBD2, 5 bases. The V gene's germline CDR1 is MDHEN and CDR2 SYDVKM. V was trimmed by 3 bases and J by 9 bases, leaving 17 bases between them. This CDR3 is 14 amino acids long. CDR3 region: CASSFNEGLRAQYF. The CDR3 DNA follows: TGTGCCAGCAGTTTTAATGAAGGACTTAGGGCCCAGTACTTC. The full variable domain, with the rest looked up from reference TRBV28 and TRBJ2-5, is DVKVTQSSRYLVKRTGEKVFLECVQDMDHENMFWYRQDPGLGLRLIYFSYDVKMKEKGDIPEGYSVSREKKERFSLILESASTNQTSMYLCASSFNEGLRAQYFGPGTRLLVL.

This sequence joins TRBV11-2 and TRBJ2-7; 10 bases line up with TRBD1. Trimming cost V 5 bases and J 4 bases; bases outside gene matches: 11. Germline CDR1 and CDR2: SGHAT and FQNNGV. This CDR3 comprises 16 residues. This CDR3 is CASSRGIGTGEYEQYF. In DNA, the CDR3 is TGTGCCAGCAGCCGGGGTATTGGGACAGGGGAATACGAGCAGTACTTC.

The V call is TRBV5-4, the J call TRBJ2-2; D may be TRBD1 (5 bases). The CDR3 runs to 16 residues. Trimming left V 4 bases short and J 0 bases short, with 13 bases between. Germline loops: CDR1 SGHNT, CDR2 YYREEE (reference sequence). DNA of the CDR3: TGTGCCAGCAGCCAAGACAGATCCGCGAACACCGGGGAGCTGTTTTTT. Protein sequence: CASSQDRSANTGELFF.

This rearrangement joins TRBV7-9 to TRBJ1-5; tentative D call: TRBD1 (5 bases). V was cut by 3 bases and J by 9 bases, with 12 bases left in between. CDR1 is SEHNR and CDR2 is FQNEAQ in the germline V gene (reference sequence). The CDR3 length is 13 residues. The CDR3 region has the DNA TGTGCCAGCAGCTTTTTGCCGGGGGGGCCCCAGCATTTT. Translating gives CASSFLPGGPQHF.